This TCR beta chain appears in the sequencing data of a study of control samples from healthy donors and cancer patients. The CDR3 has 15 amino acids. Unmatched junction bases numbered 9, after V lost 6 bases and J lost 8 bases. Germline assignment: CDR1 MNHEY and CDR2 SVGAGI. The repertoire was sequenced with immunoSEQ multiplex PCR; TCRdb's copy has only in-frame clones and lacks some. Of 30,000 or so clones listed, roughly 94% are singletons. The sequencing sample was made of blood. The V call is TRBV6-5, the J call TRBJ1-4; 10 bases line up with TRBD1. The TCR comes from a man in his sixties in good health. Here the CDR3 reads CASSTDRGRVEKLFF. The CDR3 DNA reads TGTGCCAGCAGCACTGACAGGGGGCGCGTCGAAAAACTGTTTTTT.